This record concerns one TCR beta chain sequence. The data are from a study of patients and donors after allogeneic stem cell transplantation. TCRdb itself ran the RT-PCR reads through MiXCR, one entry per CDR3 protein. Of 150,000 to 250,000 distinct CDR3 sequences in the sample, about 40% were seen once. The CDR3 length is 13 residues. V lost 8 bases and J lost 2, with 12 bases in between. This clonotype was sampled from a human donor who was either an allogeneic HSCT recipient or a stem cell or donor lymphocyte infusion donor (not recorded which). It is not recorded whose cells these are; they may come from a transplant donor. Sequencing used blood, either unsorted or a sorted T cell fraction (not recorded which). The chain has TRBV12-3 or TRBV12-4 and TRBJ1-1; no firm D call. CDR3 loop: CASEEEPNTEAFF. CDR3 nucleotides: TGTGCCAGCGAAGAAGAACCTAACACTGAAGCTTTCTTT.